The clone carrying this T cell receptor (beta chain) was counted many times. Antigen unknown. Sequenced by immunoSEQ multiplex PCR; TCRdb stores in-frame clones only, minus some. The data contain hundreds of thousands of clones, 77% of them singletons. These data originate in a study of shared clonotypes between healthy human individuals. Study-wide findings and caveats: Sampling involved blood alone; tissue repertoires likely differ.

V lost 4 bases to trimming and J lost 6 bases, with 15 bases between them. The length of the CDR3 is 15 residues. Germline CDR1 LGHNA, CDR2 YNFKEQ. The clonotype was recovered from a woman aged 40-49 years in good health. Some clones in this sample may be carry-over from other donors' samples. The chain links TRBV4-2 to TRBJ2-2; possible D gene TRBD2, 6 bases. The specimen sequenced was PBMCs. Here the CDR3 reads CASSPPPGGPGELFF. The CDR3 coding sequence is TGTGCCAGCAGCCCCCCCCCTGGAGGGCCCGGGGAGCTGTTTTTT.